The next 19 T cell receptor beta chains were all read from a single sample in a study of blood T cells in healthy people across ages. Then a second PCR, running about 6 to 11 cycles, was carried out with a sample-barcoded 5' primer and a J-beta primer mix. TCRdb analysed the 5' RACE reads with MiXCR anew, one entry per CDR3 protein. The table records roughly 930,000 distinct CDR3 sequences, around 48% of them present only once. The sequenced sample consisted of blood. The receptors originated from a man aged 25 to 40 in good health.

This clonotype was observed a handful of times. The chain employs TRBV29-1 and TRBJ1-1, with D unresolved. Trimming removed 0 bases from V and 0 bases from J, with 2 bases in between. The length of the CDR3 is 12 residues. The germline CDR1 and CDR2 sequences are SQVTM and ANQGSEA. CDR3 region: CSVEDLNTEAFF. CDR3 coding DNA: TGCAGCGTTGAAGACCTGAACACTGAAGCTTTCTTT.

In this sample, this clonotype turned up a few times. J is TRBJ2-1 and V is TRBV6-5; tentative D call: TRBD1 (6 bases). This CDR3 has 15 amino acids. The germline V gene has CDR1 MNHEY and CDR2 SVGAGI. Between the trimmed V and J ends, which lost 5 bases and 10 bases, there was a span of 21 bases. Written as DNA, the CDR3 is TGTGCCAGCAGTCTAGGAATACTGACAGGCGCCGAGCAGTTCTTC. Amino acid sequence: CASSLGILTGAEQFF.

This clonotype was seen just once. The chain employs TRBV3-1 and TRBJ2-7, with D perhaps TRBD1 (5 bases). Trimming took off 1 base at V and 5 bases at J, with 18 bases between the two ends. The CDR3 has 16 amino acids. Germline V lookup: CDR1 LGHDT, CDR2 YNNKEL (reference sequence). Here the CDR3 reads CASSQGGRTSFHEQYF. CDR3 coding DNA: TGTGCCAGCAGCCAAGGGGGCAGGACATCTTTCCACGAGCAGTACTTC.

In its sample, this clonotype was seen a few times. Germline is not matched at one junction end, which may reflect a read error. V and J are TRBV10-3 and TRBJ1-1; the D is unclear. CDR1 is ENHRY, CDR2 SYGVKD, per germline. The CDR3 is made up of 14 amino acids. The CDR3 sequence: CAISESIENTEAFF. In DNA, the CDR3 is TGTGCTATCAGTGAGTCGATAGAGAACACTGAAGCTTTCTTT.

This clonotype has a count of ten or more. The chain links TRBV11-1 to TRBJ2-3, with a tentative D call TRBD2 (6 bases). The germline CDR1 and CDR2 sequences are SGHAT and FQDESV (reference sequence). CDR3 length: 15 residues. Deletions cut 4 bases from V and 2 bases from J, with 13 bases between. The CDR3 loop reads CASSSNSGPTDTQYF. CDR3 bases: TGTGCCAGCAGCTCGAATAGCGGTCCCACAGATACGCAGTATTTT.

The chain couples TRBV5-1 to TRBJ2-3, with 7 bases fitting TRBD1. Germline lookup yields CDR1 SGHRS and CDR2 YFSETQ. CDR3 length: 18 residues. With 4 bases clipped from V and 1 base from J, the junction kept 15 bases outside the gene matches. The CDR3 DNA sequence: TGCGCCAGCAGCCGATCAGGGGGAGAATCGATCGGCACAGATACGCAGTATTTT. It yields the protein CASSRSGGESIGTDTQYF.

This clonotype was counted only a few times. The rearrangement uses TRBV5-1 and TRBJ2-4, with TRBD1 identical over 7 bases. Germline V gene lookup returns CDR1 SGHRS and CDR2 YFSETQ. The CDR3 totals 15 residues. With V trimmed by 3 bases and J by 5 bases, 8 bases remained unmatched. The chain's CDR3 is CASSSTYRGENIQYF. As DNA, the CDR3 is TGCGCCAGCAGCTCTACGTACAGGGGCGAAAACATTCAGTACTTC.

This chain joins TRBV20-1 and TRBJ2-6; D possibly corresponds to TRBD1 (6 bases). V was shortened by 1 base and J by 9 bases, with 16 bases between the two germline ends. Germline V lookup: CDR1 DFQATT, CDR2 SNEGSKA (reference sequence). This CDR3 has 15 residues. CDR3 DNA: TGCAGTGCTAGAGTTGGGGGCTCTGAGGTCAACGTCCTGACTTTC. Translation gives CSARVGGSEVNVLTF.

This chain links TRBV6-2 or TRBV6-3 with TRBJ2-1, with TRBD2 as a possible D gene (6 bases). Per the germline V gene, CDR1 is MNHEY and CDR2 is SVGEGT. The CDR3 spans 14 residues. V shed 6 bases and J shed 4 bases, with 13 bases lying between them. In DNA form, the CDR3 reads TGTGCCAGCAGACCCGGGGGAGTATACAATGAGCAGTTCTTC. Its protein is CASRPGGVYNEQFF.

This clonotype was counted only a few times. This rearrangement joins TRBV10-3 to TRBJ2-3; D perhaps matches TRBD1 (7 bases). CDR1 and CDR2 (germline): ENHRY, SYGVKD. The V end was cut by 3 bases, the J end by 0 bases, with 10 bases between. The CDR3 covers 15 residues. The DNA for the CDR3 is TGTGCCATCAGTGACGCAGGGGGGAGCACAGATACGCAGTATTTT. This translates into CAISDAGGSTDTQYF.

The chain links TRBV5-5 to TRBJ1-1; D gene unclear. V gave up 6 bases and J gave up 0 bases, with 12 bases separating them. Looked up from germline, CDR1 is SGHKS and CDR2 is YYEKEE (reference sequence). The CDR3 consists of 14 residues. The CDR3 nucleotides read TGTGCCAGCAACCTAGGGCCAATGAACACTGAAGCTTTCTTT. This encodes CASNLGPMNTEAFF.

The count of this clonotype is one. V gene TRBV9 combines with J gene TRBJ2-3, with TRBD1 identical over 8 bases. Unmatched junction bases numbered 5, after V lost 3 bases and J lost 2 bases. The V gene's germline CDR1 is SGDLS and CDR2 YYNGEE. CDR3 length: 15 residues. DNA for the CDR3: TGTGCCAGCAGCGGACAGACAGGGGCCACAGATACGCAGTATTTT. Amino acids: CASSGQTGATDTQYF.

This clonotype was counted ten times or more. The J gene is TRBJ2-1, the V gene TRBV4-1; 12 nucleotides agree with TRBD2. The CDR3 is made up of 16 amino acids. Germline CDR1 and CDR2: MGHRA and YSYEKL. Unmatched junction bases numbered 6, after V lost 2 bases and J lost 7 bases. The CDR3 loop is CASSQPLAGGRNEQFF. The CDR3 DNA follows: TGCGCCAGCAGCCAACCTCTAGCGGGGGGGCGAAATGAGCAGTTCTTC.

A word on this clonotype: Sequence at one end of the junction differs from germline and may be a read error. The chain is built from TRBV6-1 and TRBJ1-2; D is unresolved. The CDR3 extends over 12 amino acids. The V gene's germline CDR1 is MNHNS and CDR2 SASEGT. In DNA, the CDR3 is TGTGCCAGTAGTGAAGCCATCTATGGCTACACCTTC. It encodes CASSEAIYGYTF.

This clonotype was counted a few times. The J gene is TRBJ2-3, the V gene TRBV6-5; TRBD1 or TRBD2 may be the D gene (5 bases each). Deletions cut 9 bases from V and 0 bases from J, with 13 bases between. CDR1 is MNHEY and CDR2 is SVGAGI in the germline V gene. CDR3 length: 14 amino acids. Here the CDR3 reads CASWDGLSTDTQYF. In nucleotides, the CDR3 is TGTGCCAGTTGGGACGGACTTAGCACAGATACGCAGTATTTT.

This clonotype was seen a handful of times. The chain combines TRBV5-1 with TRBJ2-5, with TRBD2 matching 11 bases. The germline gives CDR1 SGHRS, CDR2 YFSETQ. The CDR3 extends over 16 amino acids. Losses at the gene ends were 0 bases for V and 3 bases for J; bases not matched to a gene: 4. DNA of the CDR3: TGCGCCAGCAGCTTGGCCGGACTAGCGGGTGAAGAGACCCAGTACTTC. This sequence encodes CASSLAGLAGEETQYF.

In this sample, this clonotype turned up a few times. V and J are TRBV6-4 and TRBJ2-1, with 10 bases identical to TRBD2. J gave up 10 bases and V 0 bases, and 6 bases lay outside the gene matches. The germline V gene has CDR1 MRHNA and CDR2 SNTAGT. This CDR3 is built from 15 residues. In nucleotides, the CDR3 is TGTGCCAGCAGTGACTCAAGCGGGGGGGCAGGCGAGCAGTTCTTC. Its protein product is CASSDSSGGAGEQFF.

The rearrangement joins TRBV11-2 to TRBJ2-4, with 9 bases fitting TRBD1. This CDR3 spans 14 amino acids. Per germline, CDR1 SGHAT and CDR2 FQNNGV. Unmatched junction bases numbered 4, after V lost 5 bases and J lost 5 bases. The chain's CDR3 is CASSRDRAENIQYF. The CDR3, as DNA: TGTGCCAGCAGCCGGGACAGGGCCGAAAACATTCAGTACTTC.

This clonotype was observed a few times. The chain uses TRBV6-5 and TRBJ2-1; 10 nucleotides line up with TRBD2. Germline loops: CDR1 MNHEY, CDR2 SVGAGI. This CDR3 has 19 amino acids. The V and J ends lost 0 bases and 0 bases, in that order; junction bases with no gene match: 8. DNA of the CDR3: TGTGCCAGCAGTTACTCTGAGCGGGGGGGACTACTCTCCTACAATGAGCAGTTCTTC. Protein product: CASSYSERGGLLSYNEQFF.